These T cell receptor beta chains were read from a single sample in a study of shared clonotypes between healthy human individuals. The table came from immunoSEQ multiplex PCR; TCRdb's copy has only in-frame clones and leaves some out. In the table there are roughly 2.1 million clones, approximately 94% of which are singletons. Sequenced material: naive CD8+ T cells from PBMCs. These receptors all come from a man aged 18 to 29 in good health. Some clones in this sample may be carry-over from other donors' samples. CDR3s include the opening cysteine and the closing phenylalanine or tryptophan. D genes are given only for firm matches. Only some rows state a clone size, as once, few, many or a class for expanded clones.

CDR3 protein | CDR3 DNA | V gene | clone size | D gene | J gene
CASSPARLRGTEAFF | TGCGCCAGCAGCCCGGCGCGTTTAAGGGGCACTGAAGCTTTCTTT | TRBV4-3 | NA | NA | TRBJ1-1
CASSSRGNSYNEQFF | TGTGCCAGCAGCTCTCGGGGGAACTCTTACAATGAGCAGTTCTTC | TRBV7-8 | NA | NA | TRBJ2-1
CASSLTGTGDFGQYF | TGTGCCAGCAGCCTGACCGGGACAGGGGATTTCGGGCAGTACTTC | TRBV7-8 | NA | TRBD1 | TRBJ2-7
CASSFRGGFADTQYF | TGTGCCAGCAGCTTTAGGGGGGGCTTCGCAGATACGCAGTATTTT | TRBV9 | NA | NA | TRBJ2-3
CASSDRGSYNEQFF | TGTGCCAGCAGTGACAGGGGGTCCTACAATGAGCAGTTCTTC | TRBV11-2 | NA | TRBD1 | TRBJ2-1
CASSEGPGTGAYEQYF | TGTGCCAGCAGTGAAGGCCCCGGGACAGGGGCCTACGAGCAGTACTTC | TRBV6-1 | NA | TRBD1 | TRBJ2-7
CASSLSVVAKSSYNEQFF | TGTGCCAGCAGCTTATCAGTGGTAGCGAAAAGCTCCTACAATGAGCAGTTCTTC | TRBV7-9 | NA | NA | TRBJ2-1
CASSQRDSLRNTIYF | TGTGCCAGCAGCCAGCGGGACTCCCTAAGAAACACCATATATTTT | TRBV4-2 | NA | NA | TRBJ1-3
CASSQELGEQFF | TGTGCCAGCAGCCAAGAGCTAGGGGAGCAGTTCTTC | TRBV14 | NA | NA | TRBJ2-1
CASSSTPGSYNEQFF | TGTGCCAGCAGCTCGACTCCCGGTTCGTACAATGAGCAGTTCTTC | TRBV7-2 | NA | NA | TRBJ2-1
CASSVGTGVFAGANVLTF | TGTGCCAGCAGCGTAGGGACAGGGGTGTTTGCTGGGGCCAACGTCCTGACTTTC | TRBV9 | NA | TRBD1 | TRBJ2-6
CASSLVRDKSEAFF | TGTGCCAGCAGTTTAGTCCGGGATAAGTCTGAAGCTTTCTTT | TRBV27 | once | NA | TRBJ1-1
CASSLGRIEAFF | TGTGCCAGCAGCTTAGGACGGATCGAAGCTTTCTTT | TRBV7-9 | NA | NA | TRBJ1-1
CASSPQKETQYF | TGTGCCAGCAGCCCCCAGAAAGAGACCCAGTACTTC | TRBV7-9 | NA | NA | TRBJ2-5
CASSSGQGKNIQYF | TGTGCCAGCAGTTCTGGGCAGGGCAAAAACATTCAGTACTTC | TRBV28 | NA | NA | TRBJ2-4
CASSEDRGAGANVLTF | TGTGCCAGCAGTGAAGACAGGGGTGCCGGGGCCAACGTCCTGACTTTC | TRBV2 | NA | TRBD1 | TRBJ2-6
CASSLDRGNEQYF | TGTGCCAGCAGCTTAGATCGGGGGAACGAGCAGTACTTC | TRBV13 | NA | NA | TRBJ2-7
CASSTTGNTEAFF | TGTGCCAGCAGCACGACGGGGAACACTGAAGCTTTCTTT | TRBV7-3 | NA | NA | TRBJ1-1
CASSGLAAGDTQYF | TGTGCCAGCAGTGGACTAGCGGCCGGAGATACGCAGTATTTT | TRBV25-1 | NA | TRBD2 | TRBJ2-3
CASSRAEGYEQYF | TGCGCCAGCAGCCGGGCCGAGGGCTACGAGCAGTACTTC | TRBV4-1 | NA | NA | TRBJ2-7
CASSLTGGQTQYF | TGTGCCAGCAGTCTGACAGGGGGCCAGACCCAGTACTTC | TRBV25-1 | NA | TRBD1 | TRBJ2-5
CASSASTLIAGMETQYF | TGTGCCAGCAGCGCCTCTACCCTAATAGCGGGAATGGAGACCCAGTACTTC | TRBV9 | NA | TRBD2 | TRBJ2-5
CASSSLPGLADTQYF | TGTGCCAGCAGCTCTCTCCCGGGACTAGCTGATACGCAGTATTTT | TRBV7-3 | few | TRBD2 | TRBJ2-3
CASSLGGQSTDTQYF | TGTGCCAGCAGCTTAGGCGGACAAAGCACAGATACGCAGTATTTT | TRBV11-2 | NA | NA | TRBJ2-3
CASSTRTGVTGELFF | TGTGCCAGCAGCACCCGGACAGGGGTCACCGGGGAGCTGTTTTTT | TRBV13 | NA | TRBD1 | TRBJ2-2
CASLITGPVYGYTF | TGTGCCAGCCTTATCACAGGGCCCGTCTATGGCTACACCTTC | TRBV2 | NA | NA | TRBJ1-2
CASSQETVSSYNEQFF | TGCGCCAGCAGCCAAGAGACCGTCAGCTCCTACAATGAGCAGTTCTTC | TRBV4-1 | NA | NA | TRBJ2-1
CASSLRTTEAFF | TGTGCCAGCAGCTTGAGAACCACTGAAGCTTTCTTT | TRBV5-6 | NA | NA | TRBJ1-1
CASREGSGELFF | TGTGCCAGCAGGGAGGGCTCCGGGGAGCTGTTTTTT | TRBV11-3 | NA | NA | TRBJ2-2
CASSQPPPYGYTF | TGTGCCAGCAGTCAGCCACCCCCCTATGGCTACACCTTC | TRBV28 | NA | NA | TRBJ1-2
CASSIRPTGELFF | TGTGCCAGCAGCATTCGGCCCACCGGGGAGCTGTTTTTT | TRBV13 | NA | NA | TRBJ2-2
CASSLLGNFNTGELFF | TGTGCCAGCAGCTTGCTCGGAAACTTTAACACCGGGGAGCTGTTTTTT | TRBV5-5 | NA | NA | TRBJ2-2
CASSQDLPGHGGYTF | TGCGCCAGCAGCCAAGATTTACCAGGTCATGGAGGCTACACCTTC | TRBV4-3 | NA | NA | TRBJ1-2
CASSNHTGLNTEAFF | TGTGCCAGCAGTAATCATACGGGTTTGAACACTGAAGCTTTCTTT | TRBV5-4 | once | NA | TRBJ1-1
CAVGQPAGELFF | TGTGCCGTCGGGCAGCCCGCCGGGGAGCTGTTTTTT | TRBV11-2 | NA | NA | TRBJ2-2
CASSELRGGEQFF | TGTGCCAGCAGTGAATTGAGAGGCGGTGAGCAGTTCTTC | TRBV25-1 | once | NA | TRBJ2-1
CASSGATHEQYF | TGTGCCAGCAGCGGGGCGACGCACGAGCAGTACTTC | TRBV9 | NA | NA | TRBJ2-7
CASLGGPQETQYF | TGTGCCAGCCTCGGGGGCCCCCAAGAGACCCAGTACTTC | TRBV6-6 | NA | NA | TRBJ2-5
CASSGGQETGGRETQYF | TGTGCCAGCAGCGGCGGGCAGGAAACGGGAGGCAGGGAGACCCAGTACTTC | TRBV11-2 | NA | TRBD2 | TRBJ2-5
CASSLEGWGTSLYEQYF | TGTGCCAGCAGCCTCGAAGGGTGGGGGACTAGCCTTTACGAGCAGTACTTC | TRBV7-8 | NA | TRBD2 | TRBJ2-7
CASRTSGRAAYEQYF | TGTGCCAGCAGAACTAGCGGGAGGGCCGCCTACGAGCAGTACTTC | TRBV27 | NA | TRBD2 | TRBJ2-7
CASSLPGGLGNQPQHF | TGTGCCAGCAGTTTACCAGGGGGCCTGGGGAATCAGCCCCAGCATTTT | TRBV28 | NA | TRBD1 | TRBJ1-5
CASSLAYANTGELFF | TGTGCCAGCAGCTTAGCGTACGCGAACACCGGGGAGCTGTTTTTT | TRBV7-9 | once | NA | TRBJ2-2
CASGRQGATETQYF | TGTGCCAGCGGTCGACAGGGCGCAACAGAGACCCAGTACTTC | TRBV28 | NA | TRBD1 | TRBJ2-5
CASSNRDGYYEQYF | TGTGCCAGCTCAAACCGGGACGGATACTACGAGCAGTACTTC | TRBV18 | NA | NA | TRBJ2-7
CASSLGAQVEQYF | TGTGCCAGCAGCTTGGGGGCGCAGGTCGAGCAGTACTTC | TRBV5-4 | NA | NA | TRBJ2-7
CASSRLAGNSYEQYF | TGTGCCAGCAGTCGACTAGCGGGTAACTCCTACGAGCAGTACTTC | TRBV27 | NA | TRBD2 | TRBJ2-7